This T cell receptor beta chain comes out of a study of T cell responses to AZD1222 COVID-19 vaccine. Germline V lookup: CDR1 KGHSH, CDR2 LQKENI. This CDR3 contains 17 residues. Trimming removed 1 base at V and 4 bases at J, with 20 bases between. Worth noting for this clone: The antigen remains undetermined.

Broader study findings: Donors, mostly white British, included more females; clonal diversity was possibly underestimated. Spike was spanned by vaccine-associated CD4 TCRs, with dominance at 160-218 and 743-854. Elevations in Spike-specific TCR breadth and depth followed administration of two AZD1222 doses. Of the AZD1222 recipients, only 5 to 7 were seropositive at baseline.

Method: immunoSEQ multiplex PCR; TCRdb's copy keeps in-frame clones and lacks some. The sample lists 90,000 to 140,000 clones; 82% were seen once. The sample was peripheral blood, taken on day 0 of AZD1222 vaccination. The origin of this receptor is an adult in good health. This rearrangement joins TRBV18 to TRBJ2-7; unclear D gene. The CDR3 DNA reads as TGTGCCAGCTCACCACTGCGGTTCACAGCACGATCGTACGAGCAGTACTTC. Its protein is CASSPLRFTARSYEQYF.